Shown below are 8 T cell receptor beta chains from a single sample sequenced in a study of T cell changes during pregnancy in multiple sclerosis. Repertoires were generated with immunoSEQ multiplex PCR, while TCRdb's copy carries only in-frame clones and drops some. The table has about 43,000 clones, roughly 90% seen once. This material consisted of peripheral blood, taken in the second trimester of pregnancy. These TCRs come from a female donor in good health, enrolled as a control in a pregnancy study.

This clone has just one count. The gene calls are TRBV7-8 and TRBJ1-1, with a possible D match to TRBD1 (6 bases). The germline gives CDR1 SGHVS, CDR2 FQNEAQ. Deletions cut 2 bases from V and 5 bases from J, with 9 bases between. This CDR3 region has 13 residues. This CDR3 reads CASSLKGGTEAFF. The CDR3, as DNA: TGTGCCAGCAGCTTAAAGGGGGGGACTGAAGCTTTCTTT.

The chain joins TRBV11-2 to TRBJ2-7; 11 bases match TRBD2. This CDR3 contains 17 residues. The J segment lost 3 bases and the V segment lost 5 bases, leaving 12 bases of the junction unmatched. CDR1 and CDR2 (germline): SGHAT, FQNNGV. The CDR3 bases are TGTGCCAGCAGCCCCGGGACTAGCGGCAGTAGACGCTACGAGCAGTACTTC. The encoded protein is CASSPGTSGSRRYEQYF.

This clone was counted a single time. In DNA form, the CDR3 reads TGTGCCAGCAGCCAATCGAACGGTAACTATGGCTACACCTTC. This sequence encodes CASSQSNGNYGYTF. The J gene is TRBJ1-2, the V gene TRBV16; unclear D gene. Per the germline V gene, CDR1 is KGHSY and CDR2 is FQNENV. The length of the CDR3 is 14 residues. V shed 0 bases and J shed 1 base, with 6 bases lying between them.

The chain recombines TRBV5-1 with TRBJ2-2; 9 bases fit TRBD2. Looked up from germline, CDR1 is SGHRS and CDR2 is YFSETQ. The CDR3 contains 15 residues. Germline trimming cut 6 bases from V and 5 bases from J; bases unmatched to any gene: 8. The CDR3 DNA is TGCGCCAGCAAAGAGCCTAGCGGGATTACCGGGGAGCTGTTTTTT. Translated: CASKEPSGITGELFF.

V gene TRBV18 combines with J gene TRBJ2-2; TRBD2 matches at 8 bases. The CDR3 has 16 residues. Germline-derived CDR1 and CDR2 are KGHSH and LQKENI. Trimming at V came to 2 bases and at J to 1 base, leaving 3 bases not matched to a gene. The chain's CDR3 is CASSPALAGNTGELFF. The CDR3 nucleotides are TGTGCCAGCTCACCAGCCCTAGCGGGGAACACCGGGGAGCTGTTTTTT. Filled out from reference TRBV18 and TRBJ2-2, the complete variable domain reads NAGVMQNPRHLVRRRGQEARLRCSPMKGHSHVYWYRQLPEEGLKFMVYLQKENIIDESGMPKERFSAEFPKEGPSILRIQQVVRGDSAAYFCASSPALAGNTGELFFGEGSRLTVL.

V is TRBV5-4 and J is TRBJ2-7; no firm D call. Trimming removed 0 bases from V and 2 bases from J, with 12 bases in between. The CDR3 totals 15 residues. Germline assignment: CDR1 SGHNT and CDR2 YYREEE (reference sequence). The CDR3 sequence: CASSLEETGAYEQYF. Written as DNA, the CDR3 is TGTGCCAGCAGCTTGGAGGAGACTGGAGCCTACGAGCAGTACTTC.

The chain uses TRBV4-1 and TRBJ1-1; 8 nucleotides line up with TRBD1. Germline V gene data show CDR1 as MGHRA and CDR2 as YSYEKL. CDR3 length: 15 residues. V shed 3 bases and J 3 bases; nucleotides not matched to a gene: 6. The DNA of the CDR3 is TGCGCCAGCAGCCAGGACAGGGCCTCGCACACTGAAGCTTTCTTT. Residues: CASSQDRASHTEAFF.

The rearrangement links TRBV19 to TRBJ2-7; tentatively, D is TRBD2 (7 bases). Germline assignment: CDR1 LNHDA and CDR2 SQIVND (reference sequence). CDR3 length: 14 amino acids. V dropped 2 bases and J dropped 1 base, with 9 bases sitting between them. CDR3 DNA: TGTGCCAGTAGTATACGGGGGGCTTCCTACGAGCAGTACTTC. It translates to CASSIRGASYEQYF. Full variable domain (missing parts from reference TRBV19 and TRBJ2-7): DGGITQSPKYLFRKEGQNVTLSCEQNLNHDAMYWYRQDPGQGLRLIYYSQIVNDFQKGDIAEGYSVSREKKESFPLTVTSAQKNPTAFYLCASSIRGASYEQYFGPGTRLTVT.